This T cell receptor (beta chain) was sequenced during a study of blood T cell repertoires in COVID-19. Background on the study: Samples representing acute and convalescent COVID-19 were sourced from the United States, Italy and Spain. PBMCs, B-cell-depleted T cells, or T cells provided the cDNA or gDNA that made up the material.

The V and J ends lost 4 bases and 1 base, in that order; junction bases with no gene match: 3. Germline V lookup: CDR1 MNHEY, CDR2 SMNVEV (reference sequence). The CDR3 sequence is 15 residues long. Per the original data handling: Reference gene primers were amplified, and this amplification served to estimate nucleated cell counts. Sequencing was performed with immunoSEQ multiplex PCR; in TCRdb, only in-frame clones are kept and a portion is missing. V, J and clone size are taken as reported in that table, and D and trimming were inferred from the DNA itself. Here the sample spans 50,000 to 70,000 clones, more than 80% being singletons.

V and J are TRBV27 and TRBJ2-3, with 9 bases that match TRBD2. The clonotype originates from a woman of 80 years or more with active COVID-19. Sequencing was performed on peripheral blood. CDR3 DNA sequence: TGTGCCAGCAGTTACCCTAGCGGGGGCACAGATACGCAGTATTTT. This sequence encodes CASSYPSGGTDTQYF.